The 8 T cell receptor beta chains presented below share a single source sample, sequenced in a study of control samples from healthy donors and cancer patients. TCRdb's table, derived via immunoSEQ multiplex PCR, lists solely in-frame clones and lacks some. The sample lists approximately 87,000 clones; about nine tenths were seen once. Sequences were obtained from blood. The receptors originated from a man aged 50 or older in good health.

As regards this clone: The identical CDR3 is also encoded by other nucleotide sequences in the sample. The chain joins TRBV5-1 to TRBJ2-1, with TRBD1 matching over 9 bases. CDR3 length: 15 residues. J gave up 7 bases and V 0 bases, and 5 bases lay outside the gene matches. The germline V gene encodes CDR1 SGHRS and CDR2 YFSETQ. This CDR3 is CASSLVQGARNEQFF. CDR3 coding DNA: TGCGCCAGCAGCTTGGTACAGGGGGCAAGGAATGAGCAGTTCTTC.

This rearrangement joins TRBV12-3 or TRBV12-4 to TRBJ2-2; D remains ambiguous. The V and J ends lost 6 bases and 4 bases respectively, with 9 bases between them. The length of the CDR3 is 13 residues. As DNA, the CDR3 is TGTGCCAGCAGCTTCTGGACCACCGGGGAGCTGTTTTTT. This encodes CASSFWTTGELFF.

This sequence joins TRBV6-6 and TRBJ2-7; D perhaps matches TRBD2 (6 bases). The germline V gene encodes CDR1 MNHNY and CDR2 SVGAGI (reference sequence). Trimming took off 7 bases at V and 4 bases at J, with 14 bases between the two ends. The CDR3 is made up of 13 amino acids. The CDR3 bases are TGTGCCAGCAACGGAGGGAGGTTTTACGAGCAGTACTTC. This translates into CASNGGRFYEQYF.

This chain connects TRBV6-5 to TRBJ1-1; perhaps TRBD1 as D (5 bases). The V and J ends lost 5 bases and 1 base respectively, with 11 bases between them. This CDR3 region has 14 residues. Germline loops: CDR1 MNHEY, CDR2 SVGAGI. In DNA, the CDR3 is TGTGCCAGCAGTCGGGACCTAAAGAACACTGAAGCTTTCTTT. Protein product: CASSRDLKNTEAFF.

This chain's CDR3 is CASSPPGWNEQFF. DNA of the CDR3: TGTGCCAGCAGTCCCCCCGGGTGGAATGAGCAGTTCTTC. V usage is TRBV6-5 and J usage is TRBJ2-1; no clear D. Germline assignment: CDR1 MNHEY and CDR2 SVGAGI. Trimming removed 5 bases at V and 7 bases at J, with 12 bases between. The CDR3 length is 13 residues.

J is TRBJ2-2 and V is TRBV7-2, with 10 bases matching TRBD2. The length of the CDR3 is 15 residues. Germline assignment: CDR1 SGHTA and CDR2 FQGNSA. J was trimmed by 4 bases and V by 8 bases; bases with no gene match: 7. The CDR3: CASGETSGSTGELFF. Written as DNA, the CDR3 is TGTGCCAGCGGTGAGACTAGCGGGTCCACCGGGGAGCTGTTTTTT.

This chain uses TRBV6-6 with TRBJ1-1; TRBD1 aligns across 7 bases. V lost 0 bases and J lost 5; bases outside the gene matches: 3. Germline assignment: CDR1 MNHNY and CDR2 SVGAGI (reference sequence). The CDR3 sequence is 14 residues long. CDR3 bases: TGTGCCAGCAGTTACTCCGCAGGGGGGACTGAAGCTTTCTTT. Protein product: CASSYSAGGTEAFF.

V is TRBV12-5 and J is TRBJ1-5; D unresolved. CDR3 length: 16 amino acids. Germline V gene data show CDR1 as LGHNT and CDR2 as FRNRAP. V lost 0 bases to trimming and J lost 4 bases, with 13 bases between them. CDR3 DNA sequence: TGTGCTAGTGGTTTGGTTACCGAGGGCTTTAATCAGCCCCAGCATTTT. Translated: CASGLVTEGFNQPQHF. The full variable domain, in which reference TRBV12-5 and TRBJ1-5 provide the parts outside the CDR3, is DARVTQTPRHKVTEMGQEVTMRCQPILGHNTVFWYRQTMMQGLELLAYFRNRAPLDDSGMPKDRFSAEMPDATLATLKIQPSEPRDSAVYFCASGLVTEGFNQPQHFGDGTRLSIL.